This T cell receptor beta chain was documented in a study of immune evolution from preneoplasia to lung adenocarcinoma. This table comes from immunoSEQ multiplex PCR, and its TCRdb copy is limited to in-frame clones, with some not included. The profile shows around 8,000 clones, 83% of them singletons. Patient tissue came from resections in Japan or China, 2014–2017. Two lung cancer pathologists independently confirmed each histologic diagnosis. This CDR3 region has 15 residues. Looked up from germline, CDR1 is SEHNR and CDR2 is FQNEAQ (reference sequence). J lost 4 bases, V lost 1 base, and 3 bases had no gene match.

The material sequenced was FFPE minimally invasive lung adenocarcinoma tissue. V gene TRBV7-9 combines with J gene TRBJ2-3; 9 bases line up with TRBD2. The source is a person in their 70s with lung adenocarcinoma. The CDR3 DNA follows: TGTGCCAGCAGCTTAGGCGGGAGGGCGGCAGATACGCAGTATTTT. It specifies CASSLGGRAADTQYF.